Listed below are T cell receptor beta chains from one sample, sequenced in a study of control samples from healthy donors and cancer patients. Clones were sequenced by immunoSEQ multiplex PCR, and TCRdb holds only the in-frame ones, with some missing. Of 120,000 to 150,000 clones in the sample, 91% were seen once. Sequenced: blood. All receptors come from a young man in good health. The CDR3 runs from the conserved cysteine through the conserved F or W. The order of the fields is clone size, D gene, V gene, J gene, CDR3 DNA, CDR3 protein. The D gene is left open where the match is weak. A row's size may be missing; if present it is once, few, many or a size class.

clone size: NA
D gene: NA
V gene: TRBV27
J gene: TRBJ1-1
CDR3 DNA: TGTGCCAGCAGTTACGGGGGGGTATACGCTGAAGCTTTCTTT
CDR3 protein: CASSYGGVYAEAFF

clone size: NA
D gene: TRBD2
V gene: TRBV4-1
J gene: TRBJ2-1
CDR3 DNA: TGCGCCAGCAGCCTTGGCCCAGCGGGGGGATCTGGGGATGAGCAGTTCTTC
CDR3 protein: CASSLGPAGGSGDEQFF

clone size: once
D gene: TRBD1
V gene: TRBV28
J gene: TRBJ2-4
CDR3 DNA: TGTGCCAGCAGACAGGGGAACATTCAGTACTTC
CDR3 protein: CASRQGNIQYF

clone size: NA
D gene: NA
V gene: TRBV19
J gene: TRBJ2-7
CDR3 DNA: TGTGCCAGTAGTATAGATCCTGGGACACATTTCTACGAGCAGTACTTC
CDR3 protein: CASSIDPGTHFYEQYF

clone size: NA
D gene: NA
V gene: TRBV28
J gene: TRBJ2-7
CDR3 DNA: TGTGCCAGCACCTCGGGACCGTCGAGCTCCTACGAGCAGTACTTC
CDR3 protein: CASTSGPSSSYEQYF

clone size: once
D gene: NA
V gene: TRBV10-1
J gene: TRBJ2-7
CDR3 DNA: TGCGCCAGCAGTGAGACAGGTCAACGGCAGTACTTC
CDR3 protein: CASSETGQRQYF

clone size: NA
D gene: NA
V gene: TRBV7-3
J gene: TRBJ2-3
CDR3 DNA: TGTGCCAGCAGCTCGACGGGGTCCACAGATACGCAGTATTTT
CDR3 protein: CASSSTGSTDTQYF

clone size: NA
D gene: NA
V gene: TRBV12-5
J gene: TRBJ1-2
CDR3 DNA: TGTGCTAGTTTTGGGGCAGGGGTGAATGGCTACACCTTC
CDR3 protein: CASFGAGVNGYTF

clone size: few
D gene: TRBD1
V gene: TRBV5-4
J gene: TRBJ1-6
CDR3 DNA: TGTGCCAGCAGCTTGGAGACAGGGTATAATTCACCCCTCCACTTT
CDR3 protein: CASSLETGYNSPLHF

clone size: NA
D gene: NA
V gene: TRBV2
J gene: TRBJ1-1
CDR3 DNA: TGTGCCAGCAGTGAAGCCAGAGATCATACAGGGAAAGCTTTCTTT
CDR3 protein: CASSEARDHTGKAFF

clone size: NA
D gene: NA
V gene: TRBV28
J gene: TRBJ1-5
CDR3 DNA: TGTGCCAGCACACTCGCCGGGTCTCTAAATCAGCCCCAGCATTTT
CDR3 protein: CASTLAGSLNQPQHF

clone size: NA
D gene: NA
V gene: TRBV6-5
J gene: TRBJ2-3
CDR3 DNA: TGTGCCAGCAACACGTTAGCTCCCAGCACAGATACGCAGTATTTT
CDR3 protein: CASNTLAPSTDTQYF

clone size: once
D gene: NA
V gene: TRBV6-5
J gene: TRBJ1-1
CDR3 DNA: TGTGCCAGCAGCCCCTTGGGGGTGGGGACTGAAGCTTTCTTT
CDR3 protein: CASSPLGVGTEAFF

clone size: NA
D gene: TRBD2
V gene: TRBV3-1/TRBV3-2
J gene: TRBJ2-1
CDR3 DNA: TGTGCCAGCAGCCCGGGACTAGCGGGGGCTTGGGACAATGAGCAGTTCTTC
CDR3 protein: CASSPGLAGAWDNEQFF

clone size: NA
D gene: TRBD1
V gene: TRBV29-1
J gene: TRBJ1-1
CDR3 DNA: TGCAGCGCCGGGACAGGTAGTACTGAAGCTTTCTTT
CDR3 protein: CSAGTGSTEAFF

clone size: NA
D gene: NA
V gene: TRBV28
J gene: TRBJ1-2
CDR3 DNA: TGTGCCAGCAGTTTAGTGACAGAATACTATGGCTACACCTTC
CDR3 protein: CASSLVTEYYGYTF

clone size: once
D gene: NA
V gene: TRBV25-1
J gene: TRBJ2-2
CDR3 DNA: TGTGCCAGCAGTGAATACGGGGCTTCGAACACCGGGGAGCTGTTTTTT
CDR3 protein: CASSEYGASNTGELFF

clone size: NA
D gene: NA
V gene: TRBV27
J gene: TRBJ1-2
CDR3 DNA: TGTGCCAGCAGTTTTAGGGGGGGCTATGGCTACACCTTC
CDR3 protein: CASSFRGGYGYTF

clone size: NA
D gene: NA
V gene: TRBV21-1
J gene: TRBJ2-5
CDR3 DNA: TGTGCCAGCACCTGCAGGACAGGGCAAGAGACCCAGTACTTC
CDR3 protein: CASTCRTGQETQYF

clone size: NA
D gene: NA
V gene: TRBV3-1/TRBV3-2
J gene: TRBJ2-3
CDR3 DNA: TGTGCCAGCAGCCGAGACGGGGCGAGGAGCACAGATACGCAGTATTTT
CDR3 protein: CASSRDGARSTDTQYF

clone size: NA
D gene: NA
V gene: TRBV6-6
J gene: TRBJ2-7
CDR3 DNA: TGTGCCAGCAGCCGCGATGGGACGGCCTCCTACGAGCAGTACTTC
CDR3 protein: CASSRDGTASYEQYF

clone size: NA
D gene: NA
V gene: TRBV6-5
J gene: TRBJ1-1
CDR3 DNA: TGTGCCAGCAGTTACACTGTGGACATGAACACTGAAGCTTTCTTT
CDR3 protein: CASSYTVDMNTEAFF

clone size: once
D gene: TRBD1
V gene: TRBV27
J gene: TRBJ1-2
CDR3 DNA: TGTGCCAGCAGTCACTTCCCCGAAAGAACAGGGGGCGCTGGCTACACCTTC
CDR3 protein: CASSHFPERTGGAGYTF

clone size: NA
D gene: TRBD2
V gene: TRBV9
J gene: TRBJ2-5
CDR3 DNA: TGTGCCAGCAGCGTCTCTCTCCCGGGACTAGCGGGGGATATAAACCAAGAGACCCAGTACTTC
CDR3 protein: CASSVSLPGLAGDINQETQYF

clone size: NA
D gene: NA
V gene: TRBV7-9
J gene: TRBJ2-1
CDR3 DNA: TGTGCCAGCAGCTTATGGACAAACAATGAGCAGTTCTTC
CDR3 protein: CASSLWTNNEQFF

clone size: NA
D gene: NA
V gene: TRBV10-3
J gene: TRBJ1-1
CDR3 DNA: TGTGCCATCAGTGAGTTCAGGGCGAGTGACACTGAAGCTTTCTTT
CDR3 protein: CAISEFRASDTEAFF

clone size: NA
D gene: NA
V gene: TRBV6-5
J gene: TRBJ2-3
CDR3 DNA: TGTGCCAGCAGTTACGCTCACCAGGGGAAGACAGATACGCAGTATTTT
CDR3 protein: CASSYAHQGKTDTQYF

clone size: NA
D gene: TRBD1
V gene: TRBV18
J gene: TRBJ1-6
CDR3 DNA: TGTGCCAGCTCACTACTGGACAGGGGGTCCGAGGCCCTCCACTTT
CDR3 protein: CASSLLDRGSEALHF

clone size: NA
D gene: TRBD1
V gene: TRBV6-6
J gene: TRBJ2-2
CDR3 DNA: TGTGCCAGCAGTCCCATGGGACAGGGTTTGGCCGGGGAGCTGTTTTTT
CDR3 protein: CASSPMGQGLAGELFF

clone size: NA
D gene: TRBD1
V gene: TRBV6-5
J gene: TRBJ1-2
CDR3 DNA: TGTGCCAGCAGATTACGACAGGGGCATGGCTACACCTTC
CDR3 protein: CASRLRQGHGYTF